This T cell receptor beta chain was profiled in a study of shared clonotypes between healthy human individuals (TCRdb year 2020). For context, the study as a whole: The cohort included a few men and two women between 18 and 49 years of age. For each donor, three plates each were used for CD4 naive and CD4 memory, two plates were used for CD8 naive, and one plate was used for CD8 memory. The study deeply sequenced blood TCR repertoires of about 5 healthy adults to estimate repertoire size and the extent of clonotype sharing between individuals. Different laboratories and diverse techniques were used to prepare libraries and sequence TCR repertoires, to increase sequencing depth and limit assay-specific biases. Between about 0.94 and 8.9 billion PBMCs per donor were obtained by leukapheresis.

TCR CDR3 regions were amplified from genomic DNA by multiplex PCR using the deep immunoSEQ assay. For each cell subset, the extracted genomic DNA was distributed evenly across all wells of several immunoSEQ 96-well plates, and each plate served as one replicate. For sorted subsets, 200 ng of genomic DNA, equivalent to 25,000 to 30,000 T cell genomes, went into each replicate PCR. Purified libraries were quantified with a Qubit 3.0 fluorometer, sized on a Bioanalyzer 2100, and re-quantified with the KAPA Library Quantification kit. A separate single-read 150-cycle Illumina NextSeq 550 flow cell was used to sequence each immunoSEQ 96-well plate. Regarding the original processing steps: Because the immunoSEQ output held only junctional sequences and lacked quality scores, the filtering could not match the filtering applied to full-length reads. Sequences were annotated with PyIR, a Python wrapper for IgBLAST v1.9, and V/J genes and CDR3 were assigned using IMGT germline references. Reads were removed for weak V/J assignments (E-value above 1e-6), missing CDR3, stop codons, out-of-frame junctions, or ambiguous translated residues. A V3J clonotype was defined by an identical inferred V gene, J gene, and CDR3 amino acid sequence. Percentage overlap between repertoires was computed as shared unique clonotypes divided by the size of the smaller repertoire. Three approaches were used to assess repertoire richness: RTK rarefaction, the Chao1 estimator, and Recon v2.1 estimates of unobserved clonotypes. Generation probabilities were computed with OLGA for all TCRbeta clonotypes obtained by the gDNA method from several donors. What TCRdb holds here is the immuneACCESS table cut down to in-frame rearrangements. Part of the clones is not present; checked against another copy, under half of the missing clones reflect an unresolved V gene, and the others are unexplained. Clonal size and the V and J genes are those of that table, whereas D and trimming came from the DNA. This sample has around 510,000 clones in its table, and roughly 95% of those were observed once. The ten largest clonotypes hold nearly 0.065% of the sample.

Counted from cysteine to phenylalanine, this CDR3 has 13 amino acids. CDR3 DNA is the only sequence kept; it has 39 bases, read in frame from the first base. As encoded in the germline V gene, CDR1 is ENHRY while CDR2 is SYGVKD. The junction carries 6 bases between V and J, which are trimmed by 3 bases and 3 bases respectively. As to this clone: The antigen it recognizes is unknown. The input lacks base qualities; no much larger clone sits a single base away.

Healthy HIV-negative adults with no recently reported acute infections or vaccinations were included as donors. Every donor was a Caucasian adult living in Nashville, Tennessee, USA. Magnetic negative selection was used to enrich CD4+ T cells, after which naive cells were positively selected on CD45RA and the negative fraction became the memory subset. After blood collection by leukapheresis, PBMCs were isolated using Ficoll-Histopaque density gradient centrifugation and then cryopreserved in the vapor phase of liquid nitrogen. Purity and quantity of every magnetically sorted T cell population were checked by analytical flow cytometry. Each sorted fraction had its genomic DNA isolated and then quantified by UV absorbance on a Nanodrop 2000c. The investigation overall reported the following: Based on pairwise subsampling, the degree of clonotype sharing among donors was expected to be affected by sequencing depth. Compared with non-shared clonotypes, the clonotypes found in all four sorted-subset donors had higher generation probabilities. Even with the large sequencing depth, rarefaction of the sorted-subset datasets indicated that sequencing was incomplete. Sampling was restricted to blood, and TCR repertoires in tissue are likely to differ from TCR repertoires in blood. Larger estimated clonotype richness was generally found for naive subsets than for memory subsets. The genetic and exposure-history diversity represented was limited by the small number of donors. Approximately 5% of naive CD4, 3% to 3.5% of naive CD8, approximately 2% of memory CD4, and 0.35% to 0.4% of memory CD8 clonotypes were shared across a few donors.

The chain is made from TRBV10-3 and TRBJ1-5; too little of a D gene remains to name it. The sample was naive CD4+ T cells sorted from blood. Reading the label with the study, this specimen's cell subset or site is: CD45RA+ positively selected. The receptor was derived from a woman in her twenties or thirties in good health. The bases are TGTGCCATCAGTGACAGTCCCAATCAGCCCCAGCATTTT. This encodes CAISDSPNQPQHF.